The 2 T cell receptor beta chains reported below all come from one sample, sequenced in a study of pediatric ulcerative colitis. The rectum was sampled with one to two pinch biopsies at colonoscopy. Assay: immunoSEQ multiplex PCR; the TCRdb copy retains only in-frame clones and omits some. The sample carries 30,000 or so clones, roughly 77% recorded once. The sample comprised gut tissue. The receptors stem from a boy between 10 and 17 years old with mild ulcerative colitis.

This clone occurred a few times. V gene TRBV30 combines with J gene TRBJ1-6; D gene ambiguous. This CDR3 contains 13 residues. V lost 4 bases and J lost 0, with 4 bases in between. Germline V gene lookup returns CDR1 GTSNPN and CDR2 SVGIG (reference sequence). CDR3 sequence: CAWTFSYNSPLHF. The CDR3 DNA sequence: TGTGCCTGGACTTTCTCCTATAATTCACCCCTCCACTTT.

V usage is TRBV10-3 and J usage is TRBJ2-1, with 7 bases identical to TRBD1. The V gene's germline CDR1 is ENHRY and CDR2 SYGVKD. The CDR3 sequence is 11 residues long. V dropped 8 bases and J dropped 5; count of bases not matched to a gene: 0. CDR3 amino acids: CAIGTDNEQFF. The CDR3 DNA follows: TGTGCCATCGGGACAGACAATGAGCAGTTCTTC.